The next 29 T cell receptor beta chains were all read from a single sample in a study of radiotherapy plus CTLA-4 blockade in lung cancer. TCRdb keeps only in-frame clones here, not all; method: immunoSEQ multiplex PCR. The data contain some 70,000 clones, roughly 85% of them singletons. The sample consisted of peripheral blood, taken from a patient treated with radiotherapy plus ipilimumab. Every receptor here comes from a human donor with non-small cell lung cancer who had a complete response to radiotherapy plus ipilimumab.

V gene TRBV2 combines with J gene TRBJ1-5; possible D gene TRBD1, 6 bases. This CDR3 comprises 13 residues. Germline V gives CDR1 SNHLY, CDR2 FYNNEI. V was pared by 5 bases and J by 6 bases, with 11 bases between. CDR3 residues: CASSKGEGQPQHF. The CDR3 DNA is TGTGCCAGCAGTAAGGGGGAAGGTCAGCCCCAGCATTTT. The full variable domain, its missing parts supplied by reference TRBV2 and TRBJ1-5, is EPEVTQTPSHQVTQMGQEVILRCVPISNHLYFYWYRQILGQKVEFLVSFYNNEISEKSEIFDDQFSVERPDGSNFTLKIRSTKLEDSAMYFCASSKGEGQPQHFGDGTRLSIL.

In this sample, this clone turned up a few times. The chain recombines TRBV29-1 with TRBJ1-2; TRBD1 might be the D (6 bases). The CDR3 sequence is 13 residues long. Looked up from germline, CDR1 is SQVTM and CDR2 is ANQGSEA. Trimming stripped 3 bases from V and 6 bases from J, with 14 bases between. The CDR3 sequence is CSVEVSQGNGYTF. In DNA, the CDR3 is TGCAGCGTTGAGGTATCACAGGGTAATGGCTACACCTTC.

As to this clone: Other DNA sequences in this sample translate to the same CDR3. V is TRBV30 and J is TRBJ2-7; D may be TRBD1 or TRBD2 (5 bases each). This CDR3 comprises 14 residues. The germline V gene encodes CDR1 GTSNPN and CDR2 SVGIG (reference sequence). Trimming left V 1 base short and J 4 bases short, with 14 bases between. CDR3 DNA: TGTGCCTGGAGTGCCAAAACGGGGCGGTACGAGCAGTACGTC. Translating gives CAWSAKTGRYEQYV.

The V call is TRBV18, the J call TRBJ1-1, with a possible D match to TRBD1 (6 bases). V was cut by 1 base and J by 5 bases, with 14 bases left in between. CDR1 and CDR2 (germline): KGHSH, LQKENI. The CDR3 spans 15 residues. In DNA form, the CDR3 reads TGTGCCAGCTCACCACGGAAGGCAGGGGAAACTGAAGCTTTCTTT. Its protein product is CASSPRKAGETEAFF.

Here the CDR3 DNA reads TGTGCCAGCAGCCCAAACCCTGGAGGGAGCACTGAAGCTTTCTTT. Its translation is CASSPNPGGSTEAFF. V gene TRBV7-6 combines with J gene TRBJ1-1; D unclear. With 5 bases removed from V and 4 bases from J, the gap between germline ends came to 17 bases. The CDR3 has 15 amino acids. Germline CDR1 reads SGHVS; CDR2 reads FNYEAQ.

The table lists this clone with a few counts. In DNA, the CDR3 is TGTGCCAGCAGCTTAGAGGGGACAGGGAATACTGAAGCTTTCTTT. Its protein product is CASSLEGTGNTEAFF. The J gene is TRBJ1-1, the V gene TRBV7-2; 9 bases match TRBD1. The CDR3 extends over 15 amino acids. Germline V gene lookup returns CDR1 SGHTA and CDR2 FQGNSA. The V segment lost 1 base and the J segment 5 bases; nucleotides outside the gene matches: 5. Looking up the rest from reference TRBV7-2 and TRBJ1-1 gives the full variable domain: GAGVSQSPSNKVTEKGKDVELRCDPISGHTALYWYRQSLGQGLEFLIYFQGNSAPDKSGLPSDRFSAERTGGSVSTLTIQRTQQEDSAVYLCASSLEGTGNTEAFFGQGTRLTVV.

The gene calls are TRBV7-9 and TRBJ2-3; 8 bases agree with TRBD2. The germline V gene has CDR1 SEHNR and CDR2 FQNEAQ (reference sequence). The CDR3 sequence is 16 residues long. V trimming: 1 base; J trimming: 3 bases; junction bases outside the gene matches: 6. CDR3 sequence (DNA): TGTGCCAGCAGCTTAGGAGCCAGCGGGGGAACAGATACGCAGTATTTT. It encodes CASSLGASGGTDTQYF.

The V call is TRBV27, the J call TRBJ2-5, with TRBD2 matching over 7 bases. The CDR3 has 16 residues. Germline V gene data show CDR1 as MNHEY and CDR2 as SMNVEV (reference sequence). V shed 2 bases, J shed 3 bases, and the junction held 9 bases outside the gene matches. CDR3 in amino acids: CASSLKGGGRKETQYF. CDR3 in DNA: TGTGCCAGCAGTTTAAAAGGCGGGGGACGGAAAGAGACCCAGTACTTC.

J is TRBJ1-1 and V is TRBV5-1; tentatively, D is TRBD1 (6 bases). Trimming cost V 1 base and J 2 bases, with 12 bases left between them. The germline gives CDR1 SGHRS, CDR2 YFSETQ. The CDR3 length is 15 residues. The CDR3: CASSLFQDSNTEAFF. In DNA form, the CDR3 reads TGCGCCAGCAGCTTGTTCCAGGACAGTAACACTGAAGCTTTCTTT.

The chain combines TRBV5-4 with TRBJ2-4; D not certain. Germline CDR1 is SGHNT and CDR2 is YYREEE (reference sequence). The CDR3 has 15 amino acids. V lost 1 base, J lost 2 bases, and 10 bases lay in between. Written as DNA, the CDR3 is TGTGCCAGCAGCTTGAAAGCCGTAACCAAAAACATTCAGTACTTC. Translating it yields CASSLKAVTKNIQYF.

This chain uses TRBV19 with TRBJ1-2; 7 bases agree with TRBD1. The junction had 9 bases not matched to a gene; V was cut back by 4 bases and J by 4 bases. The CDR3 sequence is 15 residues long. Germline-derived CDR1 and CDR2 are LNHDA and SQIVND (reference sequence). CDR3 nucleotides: TGTGCCAGTAGTACTCCTACCCAGGGGGTCTATGGCTACACCTTC. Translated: CASSTPTQGVYGYTF.

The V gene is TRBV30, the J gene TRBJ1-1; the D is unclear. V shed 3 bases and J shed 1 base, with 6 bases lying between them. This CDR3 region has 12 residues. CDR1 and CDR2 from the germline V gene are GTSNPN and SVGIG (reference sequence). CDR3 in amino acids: CAWSRSNTEAFF. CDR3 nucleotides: TGTGCCTGGAGCAGATCGAACACTGAAGCTTTCTTT.

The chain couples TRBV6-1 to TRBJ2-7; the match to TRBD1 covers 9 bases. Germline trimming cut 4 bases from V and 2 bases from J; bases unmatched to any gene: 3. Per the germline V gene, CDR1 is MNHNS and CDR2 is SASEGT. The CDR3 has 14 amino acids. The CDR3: CASSAYRGPYEQYV. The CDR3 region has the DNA TGTGCCAGCAGTGCCTACAGGGGGCCCTACGAGCAGTACGTC.

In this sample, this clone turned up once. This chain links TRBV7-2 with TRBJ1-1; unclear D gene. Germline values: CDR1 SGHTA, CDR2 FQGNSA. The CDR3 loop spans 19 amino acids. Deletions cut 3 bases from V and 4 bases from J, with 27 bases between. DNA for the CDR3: TGTGCCAGCAGCTTTTCGGTTCTCGGGCGCGTGTGGGGTGGCACTGAAGCTTTCTTT. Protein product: CASSFSVLGRVWGGTEAFF. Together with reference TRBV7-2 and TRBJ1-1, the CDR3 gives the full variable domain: GAGVSQSPSNKVTEKGKDVELRCDPISGHTALYWYRQSLGQGLEFLIYFQGNSAPDKSGLPSDRFSAERTGGSVSTLTIQRTQQEDSAVYLCASSFSVLGRVWGGTEAFFGQGTRLTVV.

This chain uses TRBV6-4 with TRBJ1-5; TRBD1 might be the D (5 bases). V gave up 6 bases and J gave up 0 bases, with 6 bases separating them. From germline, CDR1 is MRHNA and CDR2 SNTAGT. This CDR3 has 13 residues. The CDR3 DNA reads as TGTGCCAGCAGCAGGGATAGCAATCAGCCCCAGCATTTT. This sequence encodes CASSRDSNQPQHF.

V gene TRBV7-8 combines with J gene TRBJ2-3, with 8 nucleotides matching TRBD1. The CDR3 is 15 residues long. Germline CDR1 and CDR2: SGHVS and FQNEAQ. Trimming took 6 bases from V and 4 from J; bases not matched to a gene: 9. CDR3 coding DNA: TGTGCCAGCAGAGCCACTGGACAGGGCTCAGATACGCAGTATTTT. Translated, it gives CASRATGQGSDTQYF.

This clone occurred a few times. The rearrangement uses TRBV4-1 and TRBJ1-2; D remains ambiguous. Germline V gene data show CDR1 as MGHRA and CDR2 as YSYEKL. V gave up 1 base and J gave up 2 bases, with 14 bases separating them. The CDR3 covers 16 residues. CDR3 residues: CASSQAPWRGNYGYTF. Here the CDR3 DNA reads TGCGCCAGCAGCCAAGCCCCTTGGAGAGGAAACTATGGCTACACCTTC.

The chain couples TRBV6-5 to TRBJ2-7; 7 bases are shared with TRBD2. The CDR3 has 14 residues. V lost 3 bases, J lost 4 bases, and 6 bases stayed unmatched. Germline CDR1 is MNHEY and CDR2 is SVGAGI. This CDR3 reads CASSYGGGFYEQYF. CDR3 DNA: TGTGCCAGCAGTTATGGGGGGGGATTTTACGAGCAGTACTTC.

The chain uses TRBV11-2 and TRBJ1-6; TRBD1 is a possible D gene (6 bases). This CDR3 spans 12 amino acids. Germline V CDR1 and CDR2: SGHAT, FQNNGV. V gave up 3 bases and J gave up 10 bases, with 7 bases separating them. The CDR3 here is CASSLGASPLHF. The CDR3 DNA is TGTGCCAGCAGCTTGGGGGCCTCACCCCTCCACTTT.

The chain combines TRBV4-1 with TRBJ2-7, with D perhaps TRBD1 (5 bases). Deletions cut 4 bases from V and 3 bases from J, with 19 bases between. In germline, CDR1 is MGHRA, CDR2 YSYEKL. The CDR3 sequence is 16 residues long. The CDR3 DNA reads TGCGCCAGCAGCCTCCCCATGGGGCTCCCAGGCTACGAGCAGTACGTC. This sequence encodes CASSLPMGLPGYEQYV.

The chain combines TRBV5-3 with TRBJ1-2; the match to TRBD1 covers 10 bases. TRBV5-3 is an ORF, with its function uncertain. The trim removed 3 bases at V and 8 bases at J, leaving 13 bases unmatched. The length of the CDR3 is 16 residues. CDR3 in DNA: TGTGCCAGAAGCTCCGCCTCGACAGGGGGCCCTCTGGGCTACACCTTC. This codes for CARSSASTGGPLGYTF.

CDR3 region: CASSPGTYNSPLHF. CDR3 nucleotide sequence: TGTGCCAGCAGCCCCGGGACCTATAATTCACCCCTCCACTTT. The genes are TRBV7-9 and TRBJ1-6; unclear D gene. The germline V and J ends were trimmed by 5 bases and 2 bases, with 7 bases remaining between them. CDR3 length equals 14 residues. The germline V gene encodes CDR1 SEHNR and CDR2 FQNEAQ (reference sequence).

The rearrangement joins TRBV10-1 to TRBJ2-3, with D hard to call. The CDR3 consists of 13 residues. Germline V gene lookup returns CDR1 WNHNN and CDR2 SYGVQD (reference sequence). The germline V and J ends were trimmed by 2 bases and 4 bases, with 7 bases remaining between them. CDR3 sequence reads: CASSERPPDTQYF. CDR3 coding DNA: TGCGCCAGCAGTGAGCGGCCCCCAGATACGCAGTATTTT.

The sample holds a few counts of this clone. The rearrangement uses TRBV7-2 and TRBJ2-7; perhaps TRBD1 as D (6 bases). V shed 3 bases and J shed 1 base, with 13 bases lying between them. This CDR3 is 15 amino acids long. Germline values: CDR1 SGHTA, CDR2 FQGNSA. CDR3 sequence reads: CASSFTGLSSYEQYF. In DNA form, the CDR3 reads TGTGCCAGCAGCTTTACAGGGCTTTCATCCTACGAGCAGTACTTC.

This CDR3 reads CALNGGRGNQPQHF. CDR3 coding DNA: TGTGCCTTAAACGGGGGTCGGGGCAATCAGCCCCAGCATTTT. The chain employs TRBV6-4 and TRBJ1-5; a weak D match, TRBD1 (5 bases). This CDR3 contains 14 residues. CDR1 is MRHNA, CDR2 SNTAGT, per germline. Between the trimmed V and J ends, which lost 11 bases and 2 bases, there was a span of 16 bases.

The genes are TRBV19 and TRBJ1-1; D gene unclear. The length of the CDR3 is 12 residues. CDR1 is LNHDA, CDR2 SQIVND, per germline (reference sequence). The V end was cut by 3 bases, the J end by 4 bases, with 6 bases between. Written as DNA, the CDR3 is TGTGCCAGTAGTATGTATGGCACTGAAGCTTTCTTT. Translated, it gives CASSMYGTEAFF.

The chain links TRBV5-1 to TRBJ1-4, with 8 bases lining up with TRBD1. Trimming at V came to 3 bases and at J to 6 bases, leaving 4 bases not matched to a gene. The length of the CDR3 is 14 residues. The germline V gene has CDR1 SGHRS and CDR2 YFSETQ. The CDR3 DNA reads TGCGCCAGCAGCTCGGCAGGGGGCTATGAAAAACTGTTTTTT. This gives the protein CASSSAGGYEKLFF. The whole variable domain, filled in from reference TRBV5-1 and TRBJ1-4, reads KAGVTQTPRYLIKTRGQQVTLSCSPISGHRSVSWYQQTPGQGLQFLFEYFSETQRNKGNFPGRFSGRQFSNSRSEMNVSTLELGDSALYLCASSSAGGYEKLFFGSGTQLSVL.

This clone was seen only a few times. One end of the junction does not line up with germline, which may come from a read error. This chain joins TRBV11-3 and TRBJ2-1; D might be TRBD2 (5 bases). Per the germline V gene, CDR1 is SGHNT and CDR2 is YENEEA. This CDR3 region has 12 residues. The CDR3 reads CASCLRSGEQFF. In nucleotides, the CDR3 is TGTGCCAGCTGCTTAAGGTCGGGAGAGCAGTTCTTC.

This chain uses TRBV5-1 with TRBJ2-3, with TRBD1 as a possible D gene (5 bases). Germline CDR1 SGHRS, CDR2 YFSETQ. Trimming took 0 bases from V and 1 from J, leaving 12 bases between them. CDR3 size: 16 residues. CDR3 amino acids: CASSLEGRAGTDTQYF. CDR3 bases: TGCGCCAGCAGCTTGGAAGGCAGGGCTGGCACAGATACGCAGTATTTT. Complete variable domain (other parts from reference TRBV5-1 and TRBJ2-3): KAGVTQTPRYLIKTRGQQVTLSCSPISGHRSVSWYQQTPGQGLQFLFEYFSETQRNKGNFPGRFSGRQFSNSRSEMNVSTLELGDSALYLCASSLEGRAGTDTQYFGPGTRLTVL.